The next 20 T cell receptor beta chains were all read from a single sample in a study of human T cells and chemical hapten exposure. This sample's time point: pre-sensitization, week 0. Treatment described: therapeutic diphenylcyclopropenone sensitization with weekly scalp DPC. TCRdb itself ran the RACE reads through MiXCR, one entry per CDR3 protein. This sample has more than 300,000 distinct CDR3 sequences, with around 5.5% found just once. The sequences come from whole blood, collected in connection with sensitization to the hapten diphenylcyclopropenone (DPC). Source of these receptors: a woman aged 18-29 years with alopecia areata. Some clones in this sample may be carry-over from other donors' samples.

This clonotype turned up a few times. J is TRBJ2-4 and V is TRBV11-2; perhaps TRBD2 as D (5 bases). In germline, CDR1 is SGHAT, CDR2 FQNNGV. The V end was cut by 5 bases, the J end by 5 bases, with 10 bases between. The CDR3 is 13 amino acids. CDR3 nucleotide sequence: TGTGCCAGCAGCCCACGGGGAGAAAACATTCAGTACTTC. Protein product: CASSPRGENIQYF.

The CDR3 nucleotides read TGTGCCACCAGCAGAGATAAGGCAGGGGGCGAAGATACGCAGTATTTT. Amino acid sequence: CATSRDKAGGEDTQYF. The chain has TRBV15 and TRBJ2-3, with 8 bases fitting TRBD1. Unmatched junction bases numbered 7, after V lost 0 bases and J lost 5 bases. This CDR3 region has 16 residues. Germline CDR1 and CDR2: LNHNV and YYDKDF (reference sequence).

In this sample, this clonotype turned up a few times. The chain has TRBV7-8 and TRBJ2-1; TRBD1 matches at 7 bases. Per germline, CDR1 SGHVS and CDR2 FQNEAQ. The CDR3 spans 15 residues. The junction had 6 bases not matched to a gene; V was cut back by 4 bases and J by 3 bases. CDR3 loop: CASSWDSYNYNEQFF. CDR3 bases: TGTGCCAGCAGCTGGGACAGTTACAACTACAATGAGCAGTTCTTC. The whole variable domain, remainder taken from reference TRBV7-8 and TRBJ2-1, is GAGVSQSPRYKVAKRGQDVALRCDPISGHVSLFWYQQALGQGPEFLTYFQNEAQLDKSGLPSDRFFAERPEGSVSTLKIQRTQQEDSAVYLCASSWDSYNYNEQFFGPGTRLTVL.

This clonotype was found many times. The V and J genes are TRBV6-2 or TRBV6-3 and TRBJ1-5; unclear D gene. CDR1 is MNHEY, CDR2 SVGEGT, per germline. V was clipped by 8 bases and J by 0 bases, with 8 bases between them. The CDR3 is 13 residues long. The CDR3 DNA reads as TGTGCCAGCGAAAGAGATAGCAATCAGCCCCAGCATTTT. As protein: CASERDSNQPQHF.

This clonotype was detected a few times. The chain uses TRBV28 and TRBJ2-7, with a tentative D call TRBD2 (6 bases). Germline V gene sequence: CDR1 MDHEN, CDR2 SYDVKM. Trimming removed 6 bases from V and 6 bases from J, with 18 bases in between. This CDR3 contains 14 residues. CDR3 protein: CASSGFGGTREQYF. Here the CDR3 DNA reads TGTGCCAGCAGCGGTTTCGGGGGTACACGCGAGCAGTACTTC.

This clonotype turned up a few times. CDR3 in amino acids: CSVAGTADTQYF. In DNA, the CDR3 is TGCAGCGTTGCAGGGACCGCAGATACGCAGTATTTT. V gene TRBV29-1 combines with J gene TRBJ2-3, with D perhaps given as TRBD1 or TRBD2 (5 bases each). CDR1 SQVTM and CDR2 ANQGSEA come from the germline V gene. Between the trimmed V and J ends, which lost 4 bases and 4 bases, there was a span of 9 bases. The CDR3 is 12 amino acids.

This clonotype has just a few counts. This chain connects TRBV28 to TRBJ1-1, with D perhaps TRBD1 (6 bases). V shed 6 bases and J shed 11 bases, with 19 bases lying between them. Germline V CDR1 and CDR2: MDHEN, SYDVKM. This CDR3 spans 13 amino acids. The CDR3 DNA reads as TGTGCCAGCAGCGTTGCGGCCCAGGGGTTTGCTTTCTTT. Protein: CASSVAAQGFAFF.

This clonotype was recorded many times. This sequence joins TRBV10-3 and TRBJ1-1; no clear D. Germline V CDR1 and CDR2: ENHRY, SYGVKD. The CDR3 runs to 15 residues. V dropped 6 bases and J dropped 0 bases, with 14 bases sitting between them. The chain's CDR3 is CAISPTHTLNTEAFF. Written as DNA, the CDR3 is TGTGCCATCAGCCCCACTCACACCTTGAACACTGAAGCTTTCTTT.

The V gene is TRBV3-1, the J gene TRBJ1-5; D possibly corresponds to TRBD1 (6 bases). Looked up from germline, CDR1 is LGHDT and CDR2 is YNNKEL (reference sequence). CDR3 length equals 15 residues. Trimming left V 0 bases short and J 4 bases short, with 10 bases between. This CDR3 reads CASSQDVTGNQPQHF. CDR3 in DNA: TGTGCCAGCAGCCAAGATGTTACAGGGAATCAGCCCCAGCATTTT.

DNA of the CDR3: TGCGCCAGCAGCTTGGGACTAGCGGGGGAGTACTACGAGCAGTACTTC. This gives the protein CASSLGLAGEYYEQYF. This chain links TRBV5-1 with TRBJ2-7; 12 bases fit TRBD2. The germline V gene encodes CDR1 SGHRS and CDR2 YFSETQ. This CDR3 region has 16 residues. V gave up 0 bases and J gave up 3 bases; unmatched junction bases: 4.

This clonotype appeared a few times. The rearrangement joins TRBV6-2 or TRBV6-3 to TRBJ2-3; 9 bases align to TRBD2. Germline trimming cut 2 bases from V and 2 bases from J; bases unmatched to any gene: 5. Germline CDR1 and CDR2: MNHEY and SVGEGT. The CDR3 extends over 16 amino acids. In DNA form, the CDR3 reads TGTGCCAGCAGTTACGGGCTAGCGGGGCCCACAGATACGCAGTATTTT. Protein: CASSYGLAGPTDTQYF.

This clonotype showed up many times. The chain combines TRBV5-6 with TRBJ1-5; D is ambiguous. This CDR3 has 14 amino acids. Between the trimmed V and J ends, which lost 0 bases and 3 bases, there was a span of 7 bases. Germline V CDR1 and CDR2: SGHDT, YYEEEE. CDR3 protein: CASSLGLYNQPQHF. The CDR3, as DNA: TGTGCCAGCAGCTTGGGACTTTACAATCAGCCCCAGCATTTT.

This clonotype was detected only a few times. The CDR3 nucleotides read TGTGCCAGCAGTTTTCCGGACGAGTATGGCTACACCTTC. Its translation: CASSFPDEYGYTF. The chain uses TRBV12-3 or TRBV12-4 and TRBJ1-2; no reliable D call. The CDR3 is 13 amino acids. V lost 3 bases to trimming and J lost 5 bases, with 10 bases between them.

This clonotype has more than one count but fewer than ten. The chain carries TRBV21-1 and TRBJ2-5; the table names TRBD1, a call not compared with the DNA. TRBV21-1 is designated a pseudogene. The CDR3 length is 16 residues. The CDR3 is CARGRGRRGRRETQYF. In nucleotides, the CDR3 is TGTGCCAGGGGCAGGGGTAGGAGGGGGCGCCGTGAGACCCAGTACTTC.

V usage is TRBV23-1 and J usage is TRBJ2-3; 10 bases are a match to TRBD1. TRBV23-1 is treated as an ORF (open reading frame) with a function not yet certain. J gave up 0 bases and V 0 bases, and 6 bases lay outside the gene matches. CDR3 length: 18 residues. The CDR3 DNA reads as TGCGCCAGCAGTCAATCCACCGGGACAGGGGCGAGCACAGATACGCAGTATTTT. It codes for CASSQSTGTGASTDTQYF.

This clonotype was seen a few times. The chain uses TRBV20-1 and TRBJ1-2; no clear D. Germline V lookup: CDR1 DFQATT, CDR2 SNEGSKA (reference sequence). CDR3 length equals 12 residues. Trimming shortened V by 3 bases and J by 3 bases, and 8 bases separated the two germline ends. CDR3: CSASGRDYGYTF. CDR3 sequence (DNA): TGCAGTGCTAGTGGGAGAGACTATGGCTACACCTTC.

This clonotype was recorded at least ten times. The chain combines TRBV29-1 with TRBJ2-5, with TRBD1 identical over 7 bases. Germline-derived CDR1 and CDR2 are SQVTM and ANQGSEA. This CDR3 comprises 16 residues. V gave up 0 bases and J gave up 1 base; unmatched junction bases: 8. CDR3 residues: CSVEDGGAGGQETQYF. CDR3 in DNA: TGCAGCGTTGAAGATGGTGGGGCAGGGGGCCAAGAGACCCAGTACTTC.

The chain is built from TRBV4-2 and TRBJ2-5; possible D gene TRBD1, 5 bases. Germline values: CDR1 LGHNA, CDR2 YNFKEQ. Trimming pared 0 bases from V and 1 base from J, leaving 9 bases between. This CDR3 is 15 amino acids long. CDR3 DNA sequence: TGTGCCAGCAGCCAAGATTCTCAGGGCCAAGAGACCCAGTACTTC. Residues: CASSQDSQGQETQYF.

This clonotype was picked up a small number of times. The chain recombines TRBV4-2 with TRBJ2-7; D is perhaps TRBD2 (5 bases). Deletions cut 0 bases from V and 4 bases from J, with 19 bases between. Looked up from germline, CDR1 is LGHNA and CDR2 is YNFKEQ. The CDR3 spans 17 residues. The CDR3 DNA sequence: TGTGCCAGCAGCCAAGAATCAACGGGATTGCCGATTTACGAGCAGTACTTC. It translates to CASSQESTGLPIYEQYF.

This clonotype occurred many times. The chain has TRBV3-1 and TRBJ2-3, with a weak D call TRBD2 (5 bases). This CDR3 region has 16 residues. V was cut by 0 bases and J by 0 bases, with 10 bases left in between. Germline V gives CDR1 LGHDT, CDR2 YNNKEL (reference sequence). The CDR3 protein is CASSQDGRGSTDTQYF. DNA of the CDR3: TGTGCCAGCAGCCAAGATGGTCGGGGAAGCACAGATACGCAGTATTTT.